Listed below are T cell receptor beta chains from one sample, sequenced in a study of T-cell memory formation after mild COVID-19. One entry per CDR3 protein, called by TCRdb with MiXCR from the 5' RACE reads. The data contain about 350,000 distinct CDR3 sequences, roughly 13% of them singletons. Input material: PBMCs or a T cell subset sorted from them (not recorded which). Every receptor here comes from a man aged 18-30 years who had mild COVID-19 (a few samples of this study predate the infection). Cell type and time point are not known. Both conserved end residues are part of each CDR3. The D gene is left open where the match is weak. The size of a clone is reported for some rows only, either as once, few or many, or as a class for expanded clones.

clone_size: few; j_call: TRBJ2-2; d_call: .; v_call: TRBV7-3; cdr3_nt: TGTGCCAGCAGTTACGGAGGGGAAACCGGGGAGCTGTTTTTT; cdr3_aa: CASSYGGETGELFF
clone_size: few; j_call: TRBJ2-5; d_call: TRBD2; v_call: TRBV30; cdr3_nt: TGTGCCTGGAGTCCCGTAGCGGGGGTTTCTTATAAAGAGACCCAGTACTTC; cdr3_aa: CAWSPVAGVSYKETQYF
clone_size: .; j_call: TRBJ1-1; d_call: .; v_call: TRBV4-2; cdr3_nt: TGTGCCAGCAGCCAAGCCCCGACAGTGAACACTGAAGCTTTCTTT; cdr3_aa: CASSQAPTVNTEAFF
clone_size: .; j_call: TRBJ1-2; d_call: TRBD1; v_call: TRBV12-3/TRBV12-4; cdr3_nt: TGTGCCAGCAGTCCCCGGGACAGCGGTAACTATGGCTACACCTTC; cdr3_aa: CASSPRDSGNYGYTF
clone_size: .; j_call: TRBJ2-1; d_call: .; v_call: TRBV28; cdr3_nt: TGTGCCAGTCCCCCTTCGAAAACAGGGACCAACTACAATGAGCAGTTCTTC; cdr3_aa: CASPPSKTGTNYNEQFF
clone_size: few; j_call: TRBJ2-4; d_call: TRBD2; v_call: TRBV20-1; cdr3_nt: TGCAGTGCTGACGGGGGGGTGACCAAAAACATTCAGTACTTC; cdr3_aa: CSADGGVTKNIQYF
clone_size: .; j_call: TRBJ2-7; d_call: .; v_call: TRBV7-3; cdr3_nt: TGTGCCAGCAGCCTCACGGGGCAGACCGTCTACGAGCAGTACTTC; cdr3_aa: CASSLTGQTVYEQYF
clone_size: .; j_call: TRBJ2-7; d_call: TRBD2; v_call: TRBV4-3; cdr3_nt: TGCGCCAGCAGCCAAGGTAGCGGGGGGGCTAGGGAGCAGTACTTC; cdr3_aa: CASSQGSGGAREQYF
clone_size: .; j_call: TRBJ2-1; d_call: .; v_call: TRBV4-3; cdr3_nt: TGCGCCAGCAGCCAAGATGTTATTTACAATGAGCAGTTCTTC; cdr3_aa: CASSQDVIYNEQFF
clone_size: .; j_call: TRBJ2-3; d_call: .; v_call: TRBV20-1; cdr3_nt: TGCAGTGCTAGGAGCGGTAGCACAGATACGCAGTATTTT; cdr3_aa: CSARSGSTDTQYF
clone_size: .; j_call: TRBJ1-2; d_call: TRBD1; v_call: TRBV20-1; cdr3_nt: TGCAGTGCTAGAGATCCGGGACAGAGTGCCCTCGATGGCTACACCTTC; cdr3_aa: CSARDPGQSALDGYTF
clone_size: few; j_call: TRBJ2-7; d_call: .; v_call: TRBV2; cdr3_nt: TGTGCCATCTCCCGACGGGGGAGCTCCTACGAGCAGTACTTC; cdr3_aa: CAISRRGSSYEQYF
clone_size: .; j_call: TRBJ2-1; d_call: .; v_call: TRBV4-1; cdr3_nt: TGCGCCAGCAGCCAAAACTCCTACAATGAGCAGTTCTTC; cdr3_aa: CASSQNSYNEQFF
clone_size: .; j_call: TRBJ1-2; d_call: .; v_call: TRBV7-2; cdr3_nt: TGTGCCAGCAGCTTAGCCCCCCCCACCTCCTACTATGGCTACACCTTC; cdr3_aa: CASSLAPPTSYYGYTF
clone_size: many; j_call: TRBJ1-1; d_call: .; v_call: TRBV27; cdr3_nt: TGTGCCAGCAGTTTCCAGGGCCTCGCTGAAGCTTTCTTT; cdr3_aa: CASSFQGLAEAFF
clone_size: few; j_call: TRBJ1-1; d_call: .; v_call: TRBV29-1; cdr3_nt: TGCAGCGTGGGGCAGAGGGCCCGGAACACTGAAGCTTTCTTT; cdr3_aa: CSVGQRARNTEAFF
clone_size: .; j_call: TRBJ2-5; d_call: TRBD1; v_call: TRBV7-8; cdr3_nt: TGTGCCAGCAGCCCTGAAGGGGGCGGAGAGACCCAGTACTTC; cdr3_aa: CASSPEGGGETQYF
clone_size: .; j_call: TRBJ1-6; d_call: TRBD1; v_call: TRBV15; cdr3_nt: TGTGCCACCAGCGCCAATCCCGGGACAGGGCTTTCACCCCTCCACTTT; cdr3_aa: CATSANPGTGLSPLHF
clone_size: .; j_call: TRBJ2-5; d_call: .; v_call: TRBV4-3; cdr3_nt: TGCGCCAGCAGCGCCCGTCAGGGGACCCAGTACTTC; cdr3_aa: CASSARQGTQYF
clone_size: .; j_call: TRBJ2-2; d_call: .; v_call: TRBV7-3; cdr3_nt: TGTGCCAGCAGCTTAAGTGACTCGAACGGGGAGCTGTTTTTT; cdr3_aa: CASSLSDSNGELFF
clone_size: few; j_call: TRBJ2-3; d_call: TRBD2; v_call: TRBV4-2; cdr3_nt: TGTGCCAGCAGCCACTCGCCGGGACTAGCGGAGAACACAGATACGCAGTATTTT; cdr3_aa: CASSHSPGLAENTDTQYF
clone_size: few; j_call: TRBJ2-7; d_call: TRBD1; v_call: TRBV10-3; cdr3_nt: TGTGCCATCAGGTTATCCGGGACAGGGGCGTCCTACGAGCAGTACTTC; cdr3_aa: CAIRLSGTGASYEQYF
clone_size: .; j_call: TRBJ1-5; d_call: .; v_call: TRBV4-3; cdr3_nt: TGCGCCAGCAGCCAAGGAGTATATAGCAATCAGCCCCAGCATTTT; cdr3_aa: CASSQGVYSNQPQHF
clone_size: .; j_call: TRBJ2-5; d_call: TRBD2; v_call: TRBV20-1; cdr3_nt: TGCAGTGCTACTCCCGGGACTATTGAAGAGACCCAGTACTTC; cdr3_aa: CSATPGTIEETQYF
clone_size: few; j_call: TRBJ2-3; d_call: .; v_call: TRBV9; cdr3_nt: TGTGCCAGCAGCGTACCTGAAGGCCCTAGCACAGATACGCAGTATTTT; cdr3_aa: CASSVPEGPSTDTQYF
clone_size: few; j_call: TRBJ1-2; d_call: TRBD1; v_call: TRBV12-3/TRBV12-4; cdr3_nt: TGTGCCAGCAGTTTGGCACGCGGGACAGGGGTTTATGGCTACACCTTC; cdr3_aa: CASSLARGTGVYGYTF
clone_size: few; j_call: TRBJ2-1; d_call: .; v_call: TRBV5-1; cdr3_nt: TGCGCCAGCAGCCCCGGTGAGGGGGGGACAGCATACGATGAGCAGTTCTTC; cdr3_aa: CASSPGEGGTAYDEQFF
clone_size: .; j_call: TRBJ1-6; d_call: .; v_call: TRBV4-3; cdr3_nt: TGCGCCAGCAGCCAAGGTCATGGAACACCCCTCCACTTT; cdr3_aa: CASSQGHGTPLHF
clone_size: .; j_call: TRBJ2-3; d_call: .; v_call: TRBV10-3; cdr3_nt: TGTGCCATCAGTAAGACTCGCACAGATACGCAGTATTTT; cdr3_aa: CAISKTRTDTQYF
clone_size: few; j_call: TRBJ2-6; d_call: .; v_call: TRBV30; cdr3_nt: TGTGCCTGGAGTTCCGGGGCCAACGTCCTGACTTTC; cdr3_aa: CAWSSGANVLTF
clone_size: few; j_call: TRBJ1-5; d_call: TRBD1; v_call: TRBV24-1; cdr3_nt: TGTGCCGCCCGGACAGGTGACAATCAGCCCCAGCATTTT; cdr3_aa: CAARTGDNQPQHF
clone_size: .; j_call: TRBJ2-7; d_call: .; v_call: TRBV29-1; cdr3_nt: TGCAGCGTAGACAGAGGCTACGAGCAGTACTTC; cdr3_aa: CSVDRGYEQYF
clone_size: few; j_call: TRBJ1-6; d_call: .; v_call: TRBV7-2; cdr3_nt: TGTGCCAGCAGCCGACCTCGGCCCAATTCACCCCTCCACTTT; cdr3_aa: CASSRPRPNSPLHF
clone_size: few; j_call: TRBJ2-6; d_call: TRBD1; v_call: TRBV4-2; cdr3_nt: TGTGCCAGCAGCCCGACAGGACAGGGTGTGATGGCTGGGGCCAACGTCCTGACTTTC; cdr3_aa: CASSPTGQGVMAGANVLTF
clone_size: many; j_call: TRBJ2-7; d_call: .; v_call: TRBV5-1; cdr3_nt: TGCGCCAGCAGCAGCAATCCCCTCTCCTACGAGCAGTACTTC; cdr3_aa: CASSSNPLSYEQYF
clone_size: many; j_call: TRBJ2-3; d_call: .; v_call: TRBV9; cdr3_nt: TGTGCCAGCAGCGGGGTCACAGATACGCAGTATTTT; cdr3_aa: CASSGVTDTQYF
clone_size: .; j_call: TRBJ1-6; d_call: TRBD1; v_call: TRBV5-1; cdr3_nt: TGCGCCAGCAGCTTTGGACAGGTCCAAACACCCCTCCACTTT; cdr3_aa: CASSFGQVQTPLHF
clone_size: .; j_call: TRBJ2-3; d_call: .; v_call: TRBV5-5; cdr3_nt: TGTGCCAGCCATATCTTCGGGGATTCAGATACGCAGTATTTT; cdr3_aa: CASHIFGDSDTQYF
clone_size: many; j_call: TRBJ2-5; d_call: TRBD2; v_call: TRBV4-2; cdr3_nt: TGTGCCAGCAGCCAATTGCGGAGCGGGGGGCCCGTTGGACAAGAGACCCAGTACTTC; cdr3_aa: CASSQLRSGGPVGQETQYF
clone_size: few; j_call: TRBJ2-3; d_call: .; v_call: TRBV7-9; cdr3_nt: TGTGCCAGCAGCTTGAGAGGGTCCCTCAACACAGATACGCAGTATTTT; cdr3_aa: CASSLRGSLNTDTQYF
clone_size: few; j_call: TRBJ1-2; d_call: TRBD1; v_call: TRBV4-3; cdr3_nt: TGCGCCAGCAGCCAAGAGCGACAGGGTGGCTACACCTTC; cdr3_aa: CASSQERQGGYTF
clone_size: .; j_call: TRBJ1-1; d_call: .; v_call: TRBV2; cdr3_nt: TGTGCCAGCAGTGAAGACAGGGTAGGCGTCACTGAAGCTTTCTTT; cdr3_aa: CASSEDRVGVTEAFF
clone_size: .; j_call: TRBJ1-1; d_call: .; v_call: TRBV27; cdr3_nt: TGTGCCAGCAGTTTGAGGTCAGGCACTGAAGCTTTCTTT; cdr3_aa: CASSLRSGTEAFF
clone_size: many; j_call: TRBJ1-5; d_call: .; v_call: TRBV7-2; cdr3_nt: TGTGCCAGCAGCCGGGGGGGTGGCAATCAGCCCCAGCATTTT; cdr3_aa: CASSRGGGNQPQHF
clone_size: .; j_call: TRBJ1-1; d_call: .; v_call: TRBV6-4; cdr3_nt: TGTGCCAGCAGGCTCACAGACTACACTGAAGCTTTCTTT; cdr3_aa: CASRLTDYTEAFF
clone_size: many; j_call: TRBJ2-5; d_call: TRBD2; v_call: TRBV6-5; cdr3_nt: TGTGCCAGCAGACTTACTAGCGCCCAAGAGACCCAGTACTTC; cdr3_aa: CASRLTSAQETQYF
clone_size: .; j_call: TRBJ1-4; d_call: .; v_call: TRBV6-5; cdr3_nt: TGTGCCAGCAGTCCGTCGGGTCTCGCAACTAATGAAAAACTGTTTTTT; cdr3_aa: CASSPSGLATNEKLFF
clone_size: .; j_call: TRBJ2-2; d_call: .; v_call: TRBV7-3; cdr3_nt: TGTGCCAGCAGCTTATCTGGGCTGGACACCGGGGAGCTGTTTTTT; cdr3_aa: CASSLSGLDTGELFF
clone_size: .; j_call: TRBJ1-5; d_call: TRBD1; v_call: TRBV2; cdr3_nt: TGTGCCAGCAGTGACAGGAACAGGGGGAATCAGCCCCAGCATTTT; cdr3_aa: CASSDRNRGNQPQHF
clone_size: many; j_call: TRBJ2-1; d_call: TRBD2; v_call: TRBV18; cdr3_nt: TGTGCCAGCTCACGTGGGACTAGCGGGGGAGGATACAATGAGCAGTTCTTC; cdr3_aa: CASSRGTSGGGYNEQFF
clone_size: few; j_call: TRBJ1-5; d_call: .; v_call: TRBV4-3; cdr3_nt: TGCGCCAGCCGGGACGCATATTATAGCAATCAGCCCCAGCATTTT; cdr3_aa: CASRDAYYSNQPQHF
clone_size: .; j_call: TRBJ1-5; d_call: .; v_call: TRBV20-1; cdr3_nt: TGCAGTGCGAGGAGACAATTCAATCAGCCCCAGCATTTT; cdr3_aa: CSARRQFNQPQHF
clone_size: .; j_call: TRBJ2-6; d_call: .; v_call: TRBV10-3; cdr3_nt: TGTGCCATCAGTGAGTCGACGGTCTTAAGGGGCTCTACGGGGGCCAACGTCCTGACTTTC; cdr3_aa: CAISESTVLRGSTGANVLTF
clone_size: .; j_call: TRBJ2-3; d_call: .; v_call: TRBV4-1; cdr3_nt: TGCGCCAGCAGCGCCCGCAGCCTAGAGGCAGATACGCAGTATTTT; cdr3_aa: CASSARSLEADTQYF
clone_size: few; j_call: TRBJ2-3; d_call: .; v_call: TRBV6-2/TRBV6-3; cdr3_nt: TGTGCCAGCAGTTCCAGACGGATCACAGATACGCAGTATTTT; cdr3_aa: CASSSRRITDTQYF
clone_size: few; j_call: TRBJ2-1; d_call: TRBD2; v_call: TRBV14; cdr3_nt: TGTGCCAGCAGCCACGGACTAGTTGAGCAGTTCTTC; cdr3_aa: CASSHGLVEQFF
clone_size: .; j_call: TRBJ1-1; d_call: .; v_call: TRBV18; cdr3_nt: TGTGCCAGCTCCTCCTCGGAGGGGTACACTGAAGCTTTCTTT; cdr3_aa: CASSSSEGYTEAFF
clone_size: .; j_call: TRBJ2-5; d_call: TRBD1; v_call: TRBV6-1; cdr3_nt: TGTGCCAGCAGTGACAAAGACAGGGAGTGGGAGACCCAGTACTTC; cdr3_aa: CASSDKDREWETQYF
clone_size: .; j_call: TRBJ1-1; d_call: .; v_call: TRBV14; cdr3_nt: TGTGCCAGCAGCCAAGAAGTCAGGGCCTTCAACACTGAAGCTTTCTTT; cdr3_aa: CASSQEVRAFNTEAFF